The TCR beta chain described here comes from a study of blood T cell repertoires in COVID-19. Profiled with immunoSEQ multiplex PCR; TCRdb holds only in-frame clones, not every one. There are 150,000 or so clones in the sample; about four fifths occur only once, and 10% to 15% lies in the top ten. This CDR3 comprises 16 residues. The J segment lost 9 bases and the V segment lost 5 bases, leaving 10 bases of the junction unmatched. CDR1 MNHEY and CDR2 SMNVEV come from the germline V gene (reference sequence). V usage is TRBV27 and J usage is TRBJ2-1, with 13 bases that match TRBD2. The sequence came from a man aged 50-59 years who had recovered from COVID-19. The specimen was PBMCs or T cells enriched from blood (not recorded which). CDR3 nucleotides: TGTGCCAGCAGTCTACTACTAGCGGGGGGGCCTGGTGAGCAGTTCTTC. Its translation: CASSLLLAGGPGEQFF.